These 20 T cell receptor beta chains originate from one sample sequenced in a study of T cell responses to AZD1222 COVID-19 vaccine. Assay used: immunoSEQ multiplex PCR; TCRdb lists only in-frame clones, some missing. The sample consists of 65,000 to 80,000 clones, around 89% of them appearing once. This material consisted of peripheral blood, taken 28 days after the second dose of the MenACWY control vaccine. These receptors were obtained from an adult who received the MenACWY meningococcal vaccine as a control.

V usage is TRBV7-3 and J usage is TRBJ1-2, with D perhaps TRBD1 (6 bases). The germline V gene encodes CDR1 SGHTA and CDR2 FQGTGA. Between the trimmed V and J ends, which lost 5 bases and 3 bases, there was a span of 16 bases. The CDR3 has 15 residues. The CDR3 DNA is TGTGCCAGCAGCCCCGGGGGGGACACCTACTATGGCTACACCTTC. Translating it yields CASSPGGDTYYGYTF. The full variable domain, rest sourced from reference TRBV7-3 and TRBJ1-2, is GAGVSQTPSNKVTEKGKYVELRCDPISGHTALYWYRQSLGQGPEFLIYFQGTGAADDSGLPNDRFFAVRPEGSVSTLKIQRTERGDSAVYLCASSPGGDTYYGYTFGSGTRLTVV.

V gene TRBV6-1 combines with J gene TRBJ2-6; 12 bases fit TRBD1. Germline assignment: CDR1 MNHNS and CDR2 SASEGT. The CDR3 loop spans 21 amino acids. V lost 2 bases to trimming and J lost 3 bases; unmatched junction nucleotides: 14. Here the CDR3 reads CASSERRSLGQGAFGANVLTF. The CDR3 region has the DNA TGTGCCAGCAGTGAAAGGAGGTCTTTGGGACAGGGGGCCTTTGGGGCCAACGTCCTGACTTTC.

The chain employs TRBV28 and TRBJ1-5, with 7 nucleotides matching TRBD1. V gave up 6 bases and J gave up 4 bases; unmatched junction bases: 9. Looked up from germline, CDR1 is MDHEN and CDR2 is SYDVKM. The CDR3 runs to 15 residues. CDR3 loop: CASRRMGQQNQPQHF. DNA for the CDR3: TGTGCCAGCAGAAGGATGGGACAGCAAAATCAGCCCCAGCATTTT.

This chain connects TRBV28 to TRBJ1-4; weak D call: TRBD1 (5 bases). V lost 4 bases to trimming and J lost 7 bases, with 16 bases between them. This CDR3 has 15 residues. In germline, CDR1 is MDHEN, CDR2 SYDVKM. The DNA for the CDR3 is TGTGCCAGCAGTTCCACAGGATCTGGAGGTGAAAAACTGTTTTTT. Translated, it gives CASSSTGSGGEKLFF.

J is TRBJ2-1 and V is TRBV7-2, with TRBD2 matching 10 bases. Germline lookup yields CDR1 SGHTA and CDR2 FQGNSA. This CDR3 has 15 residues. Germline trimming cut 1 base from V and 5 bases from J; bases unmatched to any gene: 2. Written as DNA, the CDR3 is TGTGCCAGCAGCTTAGGAGCGGGGGGGAACAATGAGCAGTTCTTC. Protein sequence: CASSLGAGGNNEQFF.

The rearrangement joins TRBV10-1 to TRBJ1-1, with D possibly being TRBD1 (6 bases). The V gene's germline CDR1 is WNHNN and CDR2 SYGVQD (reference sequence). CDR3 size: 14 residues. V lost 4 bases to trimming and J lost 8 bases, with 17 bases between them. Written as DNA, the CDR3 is TGCGCCAGCAGTGTTAACAGGGCGGTCAGAGAAGCTTTCTTT. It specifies CASSVNRAVREAFF.

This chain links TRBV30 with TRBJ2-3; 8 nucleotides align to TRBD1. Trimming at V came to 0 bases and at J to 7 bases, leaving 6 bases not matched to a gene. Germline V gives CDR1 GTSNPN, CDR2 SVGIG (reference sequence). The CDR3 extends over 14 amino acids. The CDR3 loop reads CAWSVRQGAYTQYF. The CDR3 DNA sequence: TGTGCCTGGAGTGTACGGCAGGGGGCATATACGCAGTATTTT.

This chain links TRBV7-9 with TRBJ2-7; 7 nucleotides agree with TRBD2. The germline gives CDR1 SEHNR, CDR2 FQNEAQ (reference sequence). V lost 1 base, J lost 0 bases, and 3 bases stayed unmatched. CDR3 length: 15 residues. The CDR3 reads CASSLGGSRSYEQYF. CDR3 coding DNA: TGTGCCAGCAGCTTAGGCGGGAGCCGCTCCTACGAGCAGTACTTC.

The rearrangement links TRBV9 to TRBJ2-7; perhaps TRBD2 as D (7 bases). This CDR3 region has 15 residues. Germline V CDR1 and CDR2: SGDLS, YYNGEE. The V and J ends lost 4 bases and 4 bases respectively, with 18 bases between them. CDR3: CASSRGATSLYEQYF. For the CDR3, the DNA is TGTGCCAGCAGCCGGGGGGCCACCAGTCTGTACGAGCAGTACTTC.

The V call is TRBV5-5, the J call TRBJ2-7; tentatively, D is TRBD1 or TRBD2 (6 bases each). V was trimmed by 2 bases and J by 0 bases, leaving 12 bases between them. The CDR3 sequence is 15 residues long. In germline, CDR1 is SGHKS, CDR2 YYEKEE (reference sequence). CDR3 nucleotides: TGTGCCAGCAGCTTTGGGGGGCAGAGCTCCTACGAGCAGTACTTC. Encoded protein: CASSFGGQSSYEQYF.

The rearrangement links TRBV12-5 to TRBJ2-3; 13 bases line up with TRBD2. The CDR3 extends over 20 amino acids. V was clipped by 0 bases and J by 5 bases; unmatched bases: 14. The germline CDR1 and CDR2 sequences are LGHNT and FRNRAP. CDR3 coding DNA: TGTGCTAGTGGTTTGGTACGACTAGCGGGGGGATTTCAGAGAGGAGATACGCAGTATTTT. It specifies CASGLVRLAGGFQRGDTQYF. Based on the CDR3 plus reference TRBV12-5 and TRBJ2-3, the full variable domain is DARVTQTPRHKVTEMGQEVTMRCQPILGHNTVFWYRQTMMQGLELLAYFRNRAPLDDSGMPKDRFSAEMPDATLATLKIQPSEPRDSAVYFCASGLVRLAGGFQRGDTQYFGPGTRLTVL.

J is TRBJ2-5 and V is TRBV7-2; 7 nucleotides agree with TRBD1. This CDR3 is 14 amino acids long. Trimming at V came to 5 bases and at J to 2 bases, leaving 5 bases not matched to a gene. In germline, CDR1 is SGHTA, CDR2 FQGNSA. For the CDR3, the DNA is TGTGCCAGCAGCATACAGGGGTGGCAAGAGACCCAGTACTTC. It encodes CASSIQGWQETQYF.

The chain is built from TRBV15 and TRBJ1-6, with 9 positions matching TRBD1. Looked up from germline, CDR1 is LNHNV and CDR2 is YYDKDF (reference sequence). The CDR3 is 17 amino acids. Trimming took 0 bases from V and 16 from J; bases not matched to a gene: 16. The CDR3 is CATSRDHVGTGPSPLHF. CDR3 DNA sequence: TGTGCCACCAGCAGAGATCACGTAGGGACAGGGCCCTCGCCTCTCCACTTT.

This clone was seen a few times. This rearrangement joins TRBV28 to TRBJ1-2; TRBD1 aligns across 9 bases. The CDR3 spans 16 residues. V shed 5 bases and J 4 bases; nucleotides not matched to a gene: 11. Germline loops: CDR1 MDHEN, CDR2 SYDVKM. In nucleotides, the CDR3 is TGTGCCAGCAGTAGGCCGGGACAGGGAAGGGGCTATGGCTACACCTTC. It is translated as CASSRPGQGRGYGYTF.

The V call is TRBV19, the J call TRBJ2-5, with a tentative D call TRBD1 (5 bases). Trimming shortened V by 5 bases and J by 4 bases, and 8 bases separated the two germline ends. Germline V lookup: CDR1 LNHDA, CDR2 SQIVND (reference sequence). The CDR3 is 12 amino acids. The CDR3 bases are TGTGCCAGTAGTGAAAGGGGAGAGACCCAGTACTTC. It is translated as CASSERGETQYF. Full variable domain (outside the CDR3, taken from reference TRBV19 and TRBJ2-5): DGGITQSPKYLFRKEGQNVTLSCEQNLNHDAMYWYRQDPGQGLRLIYYSQIVNDFQKGDIAEGYSVSREKKESFPLTVTSAQKNPTAFYLCASSERGETQYFGPGTRLLVL.

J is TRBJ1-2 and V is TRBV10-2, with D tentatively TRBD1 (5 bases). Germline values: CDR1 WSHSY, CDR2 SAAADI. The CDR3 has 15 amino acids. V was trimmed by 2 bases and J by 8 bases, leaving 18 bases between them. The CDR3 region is CASSEPYRPLWGYTF. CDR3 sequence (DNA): TGCGCCAGCAGTGAGCCGTACAGGCCCCTCTGGGGCTACACCTTC.

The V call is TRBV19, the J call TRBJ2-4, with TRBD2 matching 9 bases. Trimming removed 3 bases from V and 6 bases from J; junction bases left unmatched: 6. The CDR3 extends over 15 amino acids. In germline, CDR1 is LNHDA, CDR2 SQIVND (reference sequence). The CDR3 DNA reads TGTGCCAGTAGTATTGGTAGCGGGAGAACAAACATTCAGTACTTC. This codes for CASSIGSGRTNIQYF.

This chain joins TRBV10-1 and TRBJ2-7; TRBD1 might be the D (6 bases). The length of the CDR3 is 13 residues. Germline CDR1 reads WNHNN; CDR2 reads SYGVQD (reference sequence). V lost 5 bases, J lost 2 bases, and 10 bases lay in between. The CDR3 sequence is CASSPGQTYEQYF. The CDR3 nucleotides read TGCGCCAGCAGTCCGGGACAAACCTACGAGCAGTACTTC.

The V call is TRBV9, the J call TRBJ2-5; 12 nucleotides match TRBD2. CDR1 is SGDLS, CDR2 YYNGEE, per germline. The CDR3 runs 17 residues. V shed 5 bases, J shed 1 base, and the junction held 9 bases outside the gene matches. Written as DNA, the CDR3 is TGTGCCAGCAGTCCAGGACTAGCGGGGACCGCCCAAGAGACCCAGTACTTC. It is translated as CASSPGLAGTAQETQYF.

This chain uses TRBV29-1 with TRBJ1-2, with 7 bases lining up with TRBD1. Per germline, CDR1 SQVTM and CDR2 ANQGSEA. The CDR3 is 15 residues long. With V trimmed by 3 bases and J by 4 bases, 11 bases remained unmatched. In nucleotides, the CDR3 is TGCAGCGTTGAGGACTACAGGGGAGAGGGCTATGGCTACACCTTC. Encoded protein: CSVEDYRGEGYGYTF.